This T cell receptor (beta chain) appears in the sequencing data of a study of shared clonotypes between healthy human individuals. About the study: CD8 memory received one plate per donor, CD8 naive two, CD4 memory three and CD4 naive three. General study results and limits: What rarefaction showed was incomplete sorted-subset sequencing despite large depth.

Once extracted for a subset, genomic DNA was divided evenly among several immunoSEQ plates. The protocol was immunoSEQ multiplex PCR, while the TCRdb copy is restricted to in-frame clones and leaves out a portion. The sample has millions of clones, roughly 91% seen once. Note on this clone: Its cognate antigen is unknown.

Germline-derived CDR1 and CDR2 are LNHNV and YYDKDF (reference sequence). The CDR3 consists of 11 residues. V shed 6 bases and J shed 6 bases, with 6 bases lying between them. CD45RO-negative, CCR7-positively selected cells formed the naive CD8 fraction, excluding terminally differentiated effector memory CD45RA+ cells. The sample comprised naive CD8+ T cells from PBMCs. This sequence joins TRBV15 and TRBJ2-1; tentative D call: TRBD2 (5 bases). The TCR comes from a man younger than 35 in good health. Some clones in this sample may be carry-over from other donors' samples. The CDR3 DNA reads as TGTGCCACCAGGGCGGGCAATGAGCAGTTCTTC. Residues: CATRAGNEQFF.